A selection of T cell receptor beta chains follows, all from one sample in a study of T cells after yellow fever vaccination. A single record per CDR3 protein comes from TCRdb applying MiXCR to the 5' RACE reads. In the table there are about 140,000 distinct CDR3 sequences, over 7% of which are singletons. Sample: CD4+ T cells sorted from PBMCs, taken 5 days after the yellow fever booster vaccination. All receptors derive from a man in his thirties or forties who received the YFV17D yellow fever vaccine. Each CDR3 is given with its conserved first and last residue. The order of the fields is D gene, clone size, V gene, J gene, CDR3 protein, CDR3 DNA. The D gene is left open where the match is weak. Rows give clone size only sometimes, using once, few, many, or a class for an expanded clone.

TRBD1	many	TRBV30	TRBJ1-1	CAWNQQGDTEAFF	TGTGCCTGGAACCAACAGGGGGACACTGAAGCTTTCTTT
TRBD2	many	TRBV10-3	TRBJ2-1	CAITPTSSESEQFF	TGTGCCATCACCCCGACTAGCAGCGAGAGTGAGCAGTTCTTC
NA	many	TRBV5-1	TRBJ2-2	CASSLGVTGTGELFF	TGCGCCAGCAGCTTGGGAGTGACGGGCACCGGGGAGCTGTTTTTT
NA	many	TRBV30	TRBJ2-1	CALGLGAGNYNEQFF	TGTGCCCTCGGATTAGGGGCGGGTAACTACAATGAGCAGTTCTTC
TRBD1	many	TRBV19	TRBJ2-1	CASSLSGQGWGEQFF	TGTGCCAGTAGTCTCTCCGGACAGGGTTGGGGTGAGCAGTTCTTC
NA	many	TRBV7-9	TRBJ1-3	CASSHREAVGNTIYF	TGTGCCAGCAGCCACAGGGAGGCGGTCGGAAACACCATATATTTT
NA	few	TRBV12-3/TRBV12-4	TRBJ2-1	CASSLGLQGDNEQFF	TGTGCCAGCAGTCTGGGACTGCAGGGTGACAATGAGCAGTTCTTC
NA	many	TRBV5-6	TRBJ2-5	CASSLEAVETQYF	TGTGCCAGCAGCTTGGAGGCCGTAGAGACCCAGTACTTC
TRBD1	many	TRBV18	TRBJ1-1	CASSQETGMDTEAFF	TGTGCCAGCTCACAGGAGACAGGGATGGACACTGAAGCTTTCTTT
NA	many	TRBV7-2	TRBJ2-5	CASSLRAETQYF	TGTGCCAGCAGCTTACGCGCCGAGACCCAGTACTTC
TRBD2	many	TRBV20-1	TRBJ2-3	CSARLAGESDTQYF	TGCAGTGCCCGACTAGCGGGAGAGTCTGATACGCAGTATTTT
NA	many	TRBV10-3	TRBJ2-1	CAISGQRLYNEQFF	TGTGCCATCAGTGGCCAGCGCCTATACAATGAGCAGTTCTTC
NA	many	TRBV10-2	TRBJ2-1	CASISDWAGDEQFF	TGCGCCAGCATTTCCGACTGGGCGGGTGATGAGCAGTTCTTC
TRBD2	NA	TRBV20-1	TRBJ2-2	CSASHPGQGKIFELAGDTGELFF	TGCAGTGCTAGCCACCCGGGACAGGGCAAAATCTTTGAACTAGCGGGGGACACCGGGGAGCTGTTTTTT
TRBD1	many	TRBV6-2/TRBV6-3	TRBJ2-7	CASSYSNAPGQSYEQYF	TGTGCCAGCAGTTACTCGAACGCGCCGGGACAGTCCTACGAGCAGTACTTC
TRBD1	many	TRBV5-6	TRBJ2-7	CASSFGTGGTEQYF	TGTGCCAGCAGCTTTGGGACAGGAGGGACCGAGCAGTACTTC
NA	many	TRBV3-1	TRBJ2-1	CASSQGLGRYNEQFF	TGTGCCAGCAGCCAAGGCCTAGGGAGGTACAATGAGCAGTTCTTC
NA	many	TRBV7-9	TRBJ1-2	CASSLVEFTVTRYGYTF	TGTGCCAGCAGCTTAGTGGAGTTCACGGTGACTCGTTATGGCTACACCTTC
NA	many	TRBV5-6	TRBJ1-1	CASSGKWTEAFF	TGTGCCAGCAGCGGGAAATGGACTGAAGCTTTCTTT
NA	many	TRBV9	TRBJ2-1	CASSVGLTGPLGQFF	TGTGCCAGCAGCGTCGGACTAACGGGGCCTCTTGGGCAGTTCTTC
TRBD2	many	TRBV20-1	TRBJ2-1	CSAALSGSRGEQFF	TGCAGTGCCGCCCTGAGCGGGAGTCGTGGTGAGCAGTTCTTC
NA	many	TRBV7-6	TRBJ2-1	CASSLGTLTYNEQFF	TGTGCCAGCAGCTTAGGGACCCTTACCTACAATGAGCAGTTCTTC
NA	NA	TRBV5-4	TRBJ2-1	CASSLENSYNEQFF	TGTGCCAGCAGCTTAGAGAACTCCTACAATGAGCAGTTCTTC
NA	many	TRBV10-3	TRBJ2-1	CAITATSLSEQFF	TGTGCCATCACTGCGACTAGTTTGAGTGAGCAGTTCTTC
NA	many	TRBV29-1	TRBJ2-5	CSVAGAFGETQYF	TGCAGCGTTGCGGGGGCATTCGGAGAGACCCAGTACTTC
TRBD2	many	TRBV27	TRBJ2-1	CASILRLAGNNEQFF	TGTGCCAGCATATTAAGACTAGCGGGGAACAATGAGCAGTTCTTC
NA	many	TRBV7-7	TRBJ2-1	CASSPKRGLGLYNEQFF	TGTGCCAGCAGCCCCAAAAGAGGACTGGGGCTATACAATGAGCAGTTCTTC
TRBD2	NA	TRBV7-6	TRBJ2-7	CASSPRAGARDEQYF	TGTGCCAGCAGCCCGAGAGCGGGAGCGCGGGACGAGCAGTACTTC
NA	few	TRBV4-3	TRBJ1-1	CASSQGGSNTEAFF	TGCGCCAGCAGCCAAGGAGGGAGTAACACTGAAGCTTTCTTT
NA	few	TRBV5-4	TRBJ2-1	CASSLSTRPYNEQFF	TGTGCCAGCAGCTTGAGCACGCGCCCTTACAATGAGCAGTTCTTC
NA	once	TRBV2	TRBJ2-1	CASRSGQAAVDEQFF	TGTGCCAGCAGATCAGGCCAGGCAGCTGTGGATGAGCAGTTCTTC
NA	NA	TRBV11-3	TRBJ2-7	CASSLDGSSYEQYF	TGTGCCAGCAGCTTAGATGGGAGCTCCTACGAGCAGTACTTC
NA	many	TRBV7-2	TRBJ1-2	CASSRDTRYGYTF	TGTGCCAGCAGCCGGGACACACGCTATGGCTACACCTTC
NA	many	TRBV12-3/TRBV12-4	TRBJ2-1	CASSLDTVSYNEQFF	TGTGCCAGCAGTTTGGACACCGTCTCCTACAATGAGCAGTTCTTC
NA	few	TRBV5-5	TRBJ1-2	CASSLGELTGELNYGYTF	TGTGCCAGCAGCTTGGGGGAATTGACAGGAGAACTTAACTATGGCTACACCTTC
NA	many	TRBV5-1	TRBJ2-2	CASSLAGNTGELFF	TGCGCCAGCAGCTTGGCCGGGAACACCGGGGAGCTGTTTTTT
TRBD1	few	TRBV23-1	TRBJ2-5	CASSLALNRGRGCETQYF	TGCGCCAGCAGCCTCGCACTAAACAGGGGGCGTGGGTGCGAGACCCAGTACTTC
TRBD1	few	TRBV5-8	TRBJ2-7	CASSLRQGLGDEQYF	TGTGCCAGCAGCTTGCGACAGGGCCTCGGTGACGAGCAGTACTTC
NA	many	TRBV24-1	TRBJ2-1	CATSDLPSRGNNEQFF	TGTGCCACCAGTGATTTGCCATCGCGGGGAAACAATGAGCAGTTCTTC
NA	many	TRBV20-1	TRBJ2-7	CSARDSSGSYEQYF	TGCAGTGCTAGAGATTCCAGCGGTTCCTACGAGCAGTACTTC
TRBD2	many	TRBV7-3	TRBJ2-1	CASSLEAGDLRNEQFF	TGTGCCAGCAGCTTAGAGGCGGGAGATCTAAGGAATGAGCAGTTCTTC